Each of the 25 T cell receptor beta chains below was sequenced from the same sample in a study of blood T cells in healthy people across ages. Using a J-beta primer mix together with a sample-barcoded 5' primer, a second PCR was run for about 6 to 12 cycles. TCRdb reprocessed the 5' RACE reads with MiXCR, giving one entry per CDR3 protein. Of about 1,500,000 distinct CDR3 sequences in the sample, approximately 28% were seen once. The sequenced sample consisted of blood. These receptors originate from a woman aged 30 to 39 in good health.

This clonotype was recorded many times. CDR3 nucleotide sequence: TGCGCCAGCAGCTTTCGGCACGGCTCCTACGAGCAGTACTTC. This codes for CASSFRHGSYEQYF. The rearrangement uses TRBV5-1 and TRBJ2-7; D uncertain. CDR3 length: 14 residues. Trimming left V 2 bases short and J 0 bases short, with 9 bases between. Germline CDR1 reads SGHRS; CDR2 reads YFSETQ.

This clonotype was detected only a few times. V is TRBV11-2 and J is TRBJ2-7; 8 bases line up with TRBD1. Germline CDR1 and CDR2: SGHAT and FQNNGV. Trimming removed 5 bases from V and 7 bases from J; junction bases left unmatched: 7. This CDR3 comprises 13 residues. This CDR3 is CASSPGGWREQYF. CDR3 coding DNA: TGTGCCAGCAGCCCAGGGGGCTGGCGTGAGCAGTACTTC. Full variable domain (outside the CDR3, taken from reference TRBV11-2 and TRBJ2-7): EAGVAQSPRYKIIEKRQSVAFWCNPISGHATLYWYQQILGQGPKLLIQFQNNGVVDDSQLPKDRFSAERLKGVDSTLKIQPAKLEDSAVYLCASSPGGWREQYFGPGTRLTVT.

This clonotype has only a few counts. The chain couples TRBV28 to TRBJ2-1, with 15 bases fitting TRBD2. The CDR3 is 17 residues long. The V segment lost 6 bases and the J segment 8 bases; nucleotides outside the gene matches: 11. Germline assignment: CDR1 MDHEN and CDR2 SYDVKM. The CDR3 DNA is TGTGCCAGCAGCAGGATTACCGGGACTAGCGGGGGGTATGAGCAGTTCTTC. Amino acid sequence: CASSRITGTSGGYEQFF. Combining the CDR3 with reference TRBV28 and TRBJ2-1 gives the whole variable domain DVKVTQSSRYLVKRTGEKVFLECVQDMDHENMFWYRQDPGLGLRLIYFSYDVKMKEKGDIPEGYSVSREKKERFSLILESASTNQTSMYLCASSRITGTSGGYEQFFGPGTRLTVL.

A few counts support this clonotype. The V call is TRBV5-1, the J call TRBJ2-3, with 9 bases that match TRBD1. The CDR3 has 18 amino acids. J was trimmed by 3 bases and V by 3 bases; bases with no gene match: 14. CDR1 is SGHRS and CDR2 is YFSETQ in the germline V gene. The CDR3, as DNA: TGCGCCAGCAGCTCTCGCCTACAGGGGGCGGTGAGGACAGATACGCAGTATTTT. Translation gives CASSSRLQGAVRTDTQYF.

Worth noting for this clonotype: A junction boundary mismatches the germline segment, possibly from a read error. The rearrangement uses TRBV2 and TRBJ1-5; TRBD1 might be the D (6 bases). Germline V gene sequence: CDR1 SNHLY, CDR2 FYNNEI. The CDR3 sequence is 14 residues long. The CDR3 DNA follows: TGTGCCAGCAGTAGGGGGTCCACTAATCAGCCCCGGCATTTT. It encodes CASSRGSTNQPRHF.

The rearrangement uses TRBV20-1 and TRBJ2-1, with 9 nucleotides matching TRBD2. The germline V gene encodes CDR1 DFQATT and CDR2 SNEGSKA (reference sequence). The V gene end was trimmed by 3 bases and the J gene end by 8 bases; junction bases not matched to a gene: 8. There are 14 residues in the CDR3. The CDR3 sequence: CSASLAGGPDEQFF. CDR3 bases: TGCAGTGCTAGTCTGGCGGGAGGGCCCGATGAGCAGTTCTTC.

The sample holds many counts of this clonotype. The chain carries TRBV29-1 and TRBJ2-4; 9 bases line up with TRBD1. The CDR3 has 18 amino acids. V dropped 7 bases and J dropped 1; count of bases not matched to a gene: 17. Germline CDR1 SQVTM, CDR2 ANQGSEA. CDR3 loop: CSAYGGTGLYRAKNIQYF. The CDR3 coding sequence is TGCAGCGCTTATGGTGGGACAGGGCTATATAGGGCCAAAAACATTCAGTACTTC.

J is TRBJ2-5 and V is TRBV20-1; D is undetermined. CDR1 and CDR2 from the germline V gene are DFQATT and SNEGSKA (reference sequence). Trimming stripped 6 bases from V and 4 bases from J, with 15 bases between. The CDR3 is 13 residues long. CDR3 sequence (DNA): TGCAGTGCGCGTCCCACTCCCGGAGAGACCCAGTACTTC. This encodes CSARPTPGETQYF.

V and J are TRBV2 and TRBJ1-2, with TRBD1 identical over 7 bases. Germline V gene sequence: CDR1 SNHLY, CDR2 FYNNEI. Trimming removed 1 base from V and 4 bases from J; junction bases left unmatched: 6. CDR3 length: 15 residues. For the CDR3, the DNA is TGTGCCAGCAGTGAAGTGCAGGGGGATGGCTATGGCTACACCTTC. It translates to CASSEVQGDGYGYTF. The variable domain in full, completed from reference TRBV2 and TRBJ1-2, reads EPEVTQTPSHQVTQMGQEVILRCVPISNHLYFYWYRQILGQKVEFLVSFYNNEISEKSEIFDDQFSVERPDGSNFTLKIRSTKLEDSAMYFCASSEVQGDGYGYTFGSGTRLTVV.

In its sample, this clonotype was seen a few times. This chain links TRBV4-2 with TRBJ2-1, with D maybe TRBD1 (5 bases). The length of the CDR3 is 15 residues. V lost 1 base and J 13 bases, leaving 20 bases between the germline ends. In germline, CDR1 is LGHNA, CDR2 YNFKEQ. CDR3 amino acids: CASSQVETDKNIQFF. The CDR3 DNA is TGTGCCAGCAGCCAAGTGGAGACAGATAAAAACATTCAGTTCTTC.

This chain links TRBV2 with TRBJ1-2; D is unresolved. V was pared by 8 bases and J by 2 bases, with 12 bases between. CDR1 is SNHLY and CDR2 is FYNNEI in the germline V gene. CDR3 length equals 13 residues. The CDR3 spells CASCRFQNYGYTF. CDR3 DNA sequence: TGTGCCAGCTGCCGCTTCCAGAACTATGGCTACACCTTC.

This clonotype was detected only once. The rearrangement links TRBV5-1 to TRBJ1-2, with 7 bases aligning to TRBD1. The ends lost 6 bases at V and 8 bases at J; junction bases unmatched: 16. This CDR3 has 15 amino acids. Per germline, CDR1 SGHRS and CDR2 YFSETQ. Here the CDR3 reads CASTRGPPNSEGYTF. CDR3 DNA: TGCGCCAGCACGAGGGGGCCTCCAAACTCGGAGGGCTACACCTTC.

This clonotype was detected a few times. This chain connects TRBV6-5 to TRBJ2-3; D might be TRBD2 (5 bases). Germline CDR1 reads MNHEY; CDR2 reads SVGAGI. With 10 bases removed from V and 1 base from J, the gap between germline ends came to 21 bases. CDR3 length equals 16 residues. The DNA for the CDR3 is TGTGCCACCACTAAAGGAGGAGCTTCTGGCACAGATACGCAGTATTTT. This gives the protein CATTKGGASGTDTQYF.

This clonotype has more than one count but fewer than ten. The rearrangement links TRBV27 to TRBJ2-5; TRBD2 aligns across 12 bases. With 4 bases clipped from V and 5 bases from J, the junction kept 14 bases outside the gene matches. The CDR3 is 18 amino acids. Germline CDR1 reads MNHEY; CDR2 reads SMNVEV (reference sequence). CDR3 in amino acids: CASSSPGLAGYKGETQYF. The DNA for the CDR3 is TGTGCCAGCAGTTCTCCGGGACTAGCGGGCTATAAGGGGGAGACCCAGTACTTC.

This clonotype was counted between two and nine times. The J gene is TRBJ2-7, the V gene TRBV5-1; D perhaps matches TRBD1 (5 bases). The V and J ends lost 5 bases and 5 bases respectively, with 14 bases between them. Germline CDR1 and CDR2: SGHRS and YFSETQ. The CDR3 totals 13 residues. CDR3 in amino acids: CASSPGKVHEQYF. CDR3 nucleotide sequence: TGCGCCAGCAGTCCAGGGAAAGTACACGAGCAGTACTTC.

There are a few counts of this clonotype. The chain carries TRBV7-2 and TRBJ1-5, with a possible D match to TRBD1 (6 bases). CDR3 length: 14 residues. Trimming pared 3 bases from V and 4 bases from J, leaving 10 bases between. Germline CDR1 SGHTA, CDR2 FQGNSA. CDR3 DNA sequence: TGTGCCAGCAGCTTTCCAGGGGATAATCAGCCCCAGCATTTT. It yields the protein CASSFPGDNQPQHF.

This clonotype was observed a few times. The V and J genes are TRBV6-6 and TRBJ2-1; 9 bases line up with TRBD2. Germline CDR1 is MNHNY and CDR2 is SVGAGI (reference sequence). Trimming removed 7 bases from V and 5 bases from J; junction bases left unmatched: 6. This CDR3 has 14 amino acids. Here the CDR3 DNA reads TGTGCCAGCATGTGGCTAGCGGGGAACAATGAGCAGTTCTTC. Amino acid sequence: CASMWLAGNNEQFF.

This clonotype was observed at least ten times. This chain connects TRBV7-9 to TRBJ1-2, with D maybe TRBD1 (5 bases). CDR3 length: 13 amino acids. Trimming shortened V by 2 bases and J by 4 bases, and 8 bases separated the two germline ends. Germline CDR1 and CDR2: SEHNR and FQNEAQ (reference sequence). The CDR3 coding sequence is TGTGCCAGCAGCTTAAACCAGGGCTATGGCTACACCTTC. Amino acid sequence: CASSLNQGYGYTF.

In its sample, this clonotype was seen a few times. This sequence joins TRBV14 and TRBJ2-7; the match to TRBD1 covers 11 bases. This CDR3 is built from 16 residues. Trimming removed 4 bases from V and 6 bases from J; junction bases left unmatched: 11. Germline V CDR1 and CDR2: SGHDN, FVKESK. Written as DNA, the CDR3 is TGTGCCAGCAGCCGGGCCGGGACAGGGGGTGGCCCCGAGCAGTACTTC. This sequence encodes CASSRAGTGGGPEQYF.

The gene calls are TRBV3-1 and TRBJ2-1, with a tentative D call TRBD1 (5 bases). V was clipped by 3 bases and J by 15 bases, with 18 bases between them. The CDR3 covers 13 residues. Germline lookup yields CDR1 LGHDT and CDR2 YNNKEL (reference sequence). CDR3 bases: TGTGCCAGCAGCCACCCCGACAGACTGCGCCGGTTCTTC. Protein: CASSHPDRLRRFF.

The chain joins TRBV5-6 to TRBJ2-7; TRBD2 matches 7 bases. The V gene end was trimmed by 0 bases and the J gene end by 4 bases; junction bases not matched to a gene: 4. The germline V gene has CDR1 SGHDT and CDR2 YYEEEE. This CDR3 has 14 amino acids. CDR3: CASSLGWGGYEQYF. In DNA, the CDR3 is TGTGCCAGCAGCTTGGGCTGGGGGGGTTACGAGCAGTACTTC.

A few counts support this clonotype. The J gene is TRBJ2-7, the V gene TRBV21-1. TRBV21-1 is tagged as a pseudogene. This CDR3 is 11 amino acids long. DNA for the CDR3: TGTGCCAGCTACGAAGAGATCGAGCAGTACTTC. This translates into CASYEEIEQYF.

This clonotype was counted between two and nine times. The chain's CDR3 is CSASRSGQETQYF. In DNA, the CDR3 is TGCAGTGCTAGCAGGAGTGGGCAAGAGACCCAGTACTTC. The chain recombines TRBV20-1 with TRBJ2-5; D is undetermined. The germline V gene has CDR1 DFQATT and CDR2 SNEGSKA (reference sequence). Trimming took off 3 bases at V and 2 bases at J, with 10 bases between the two ends. The CDR3 covers 13 residues.

The CDR3 is CSARPWGLIYGYTF. The DNA of the CDR3 is TGCAGTGCTAGGCCGTGGGGCTTGATCTATGGCTACACCTTC. The chain couples TRBV20-1 to TRBJ1-2, with TRBD1 as a possible D gene (5 bases). Germline assignment: CDR1 DFQATT and CDR2 SNEGSKA (reference sequence). The CDR3 consists of 14 residues. Deletions cut 3 bases from V and 4 bases from J, with 15 bases between.

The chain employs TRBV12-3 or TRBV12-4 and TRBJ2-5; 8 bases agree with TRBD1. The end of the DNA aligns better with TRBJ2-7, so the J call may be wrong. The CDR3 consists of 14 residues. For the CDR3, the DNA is TGTGCCAGCAGTCCGACAGGGGAGGTCAACGAGCAGTACTTC. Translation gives CASSPTGEVNEQYF.